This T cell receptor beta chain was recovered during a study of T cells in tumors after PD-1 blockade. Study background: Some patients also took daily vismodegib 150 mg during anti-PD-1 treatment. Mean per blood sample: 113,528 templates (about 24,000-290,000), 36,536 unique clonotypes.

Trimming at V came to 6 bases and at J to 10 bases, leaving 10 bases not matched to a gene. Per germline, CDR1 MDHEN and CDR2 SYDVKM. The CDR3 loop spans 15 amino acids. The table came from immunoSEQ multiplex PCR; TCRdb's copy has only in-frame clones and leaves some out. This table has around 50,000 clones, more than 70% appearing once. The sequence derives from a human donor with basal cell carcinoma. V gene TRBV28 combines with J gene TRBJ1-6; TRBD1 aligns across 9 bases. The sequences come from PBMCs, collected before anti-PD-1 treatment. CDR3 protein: CASRPPGQGSSPLHF. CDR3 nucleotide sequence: TGTGCCAGCAGGCCACCGGGACAGGGATCCTCACCCCTCCACTTT.